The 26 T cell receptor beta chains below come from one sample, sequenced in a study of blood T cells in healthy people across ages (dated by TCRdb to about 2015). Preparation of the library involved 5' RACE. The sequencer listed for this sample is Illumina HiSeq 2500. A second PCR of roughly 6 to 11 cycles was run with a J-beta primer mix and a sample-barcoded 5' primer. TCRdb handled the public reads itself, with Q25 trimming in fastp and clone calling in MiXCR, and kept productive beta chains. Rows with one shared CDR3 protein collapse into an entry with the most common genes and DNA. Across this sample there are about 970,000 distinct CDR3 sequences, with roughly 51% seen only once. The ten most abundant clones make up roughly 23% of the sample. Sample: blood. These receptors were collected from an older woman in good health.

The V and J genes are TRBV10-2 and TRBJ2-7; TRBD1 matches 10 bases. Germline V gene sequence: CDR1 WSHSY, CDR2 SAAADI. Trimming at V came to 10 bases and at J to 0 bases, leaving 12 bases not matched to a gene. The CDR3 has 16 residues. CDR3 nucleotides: TGCGCCACTGGAGACAGGGGGCTTACGAGCTCCTACGAGCAGTACTTC. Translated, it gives CATGDRGLTSSYEQYF.

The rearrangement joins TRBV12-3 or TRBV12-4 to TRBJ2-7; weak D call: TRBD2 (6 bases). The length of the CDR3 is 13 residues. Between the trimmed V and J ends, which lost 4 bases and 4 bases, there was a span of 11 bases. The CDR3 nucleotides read TGTGCCAGCAGTTCAGTTAGCGGATACGAGCAGTACTTC. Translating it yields CASSSVSGYEQYF.

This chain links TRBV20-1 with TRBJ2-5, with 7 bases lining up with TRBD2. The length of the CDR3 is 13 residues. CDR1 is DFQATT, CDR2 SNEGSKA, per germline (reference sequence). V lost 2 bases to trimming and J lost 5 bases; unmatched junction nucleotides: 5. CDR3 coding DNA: TGCAGTGCTAGAATGGGAGGGTGGGAGACCCAGTACTTC. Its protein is CSARMGGWETQYF.

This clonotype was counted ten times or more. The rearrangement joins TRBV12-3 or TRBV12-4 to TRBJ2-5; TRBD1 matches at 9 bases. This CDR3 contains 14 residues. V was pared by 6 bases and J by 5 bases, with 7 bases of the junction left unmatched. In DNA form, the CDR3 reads TGTGCCAGCAGCCGTCGACAGGGGGTGGAGACCCAGTACTTC. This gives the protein CASSRRQGVETQYF.

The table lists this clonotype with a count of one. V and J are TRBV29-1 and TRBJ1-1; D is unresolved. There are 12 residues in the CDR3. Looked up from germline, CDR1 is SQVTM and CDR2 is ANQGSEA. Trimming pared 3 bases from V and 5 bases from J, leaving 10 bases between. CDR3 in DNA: TGCAGCGTTGACGATGAGAGGACTGAAGCTTTCTTT. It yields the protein CSVDDERTEAFF.

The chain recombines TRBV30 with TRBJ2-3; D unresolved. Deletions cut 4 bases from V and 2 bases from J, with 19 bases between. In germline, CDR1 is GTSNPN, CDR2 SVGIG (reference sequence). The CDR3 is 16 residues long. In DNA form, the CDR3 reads TGTGCCTGGATCGGACCACGACTGGGCGACACAGATACGCAGTATTTT. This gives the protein CAWIGPRLGDTDTQYF.

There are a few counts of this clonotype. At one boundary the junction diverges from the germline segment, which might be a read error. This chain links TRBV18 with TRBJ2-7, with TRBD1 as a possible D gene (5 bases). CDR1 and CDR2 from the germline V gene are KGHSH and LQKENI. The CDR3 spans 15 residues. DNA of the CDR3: TGTGCCAGTTCACCACGGCAGGGTCAGGCCTACGAGCAGTACTTC. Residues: CASSPRQGQAYEQYF.

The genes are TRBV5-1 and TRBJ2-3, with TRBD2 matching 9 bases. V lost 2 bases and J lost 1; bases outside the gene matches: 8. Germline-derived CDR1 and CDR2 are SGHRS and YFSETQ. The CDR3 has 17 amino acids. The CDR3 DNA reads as TGCGCCAGCAGCTTAGGGGAATTAGCGGGAGGCACAGATACGCAGTATTTT. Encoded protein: CASSLGELAGGTDTQYF.

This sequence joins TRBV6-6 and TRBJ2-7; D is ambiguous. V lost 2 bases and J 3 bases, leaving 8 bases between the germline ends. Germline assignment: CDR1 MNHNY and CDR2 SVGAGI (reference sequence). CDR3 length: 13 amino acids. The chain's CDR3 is CASSYSTDYEQYF. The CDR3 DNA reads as TGTGCCAGCAGTTACAGCACAGACTACGAGCAGTACTTC.

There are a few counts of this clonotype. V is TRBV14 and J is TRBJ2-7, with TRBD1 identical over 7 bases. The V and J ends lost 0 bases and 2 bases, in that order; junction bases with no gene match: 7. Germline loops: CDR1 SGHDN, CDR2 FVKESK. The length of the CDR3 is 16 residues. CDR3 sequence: CASSQDLGQKPYEQYF. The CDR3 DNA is TGTGCCAGCAGCCAAGATTTGGGACAGAAACCCTACGAGCAGTACTTC.

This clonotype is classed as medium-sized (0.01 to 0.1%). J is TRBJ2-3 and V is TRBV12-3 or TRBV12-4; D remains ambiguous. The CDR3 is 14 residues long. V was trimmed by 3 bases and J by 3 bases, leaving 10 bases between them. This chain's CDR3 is CASSLGGRTDTQYF. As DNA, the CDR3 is TGTGCCAGCAGTTTGGGCGGAAGGACAGATACGCAGTATTTT.

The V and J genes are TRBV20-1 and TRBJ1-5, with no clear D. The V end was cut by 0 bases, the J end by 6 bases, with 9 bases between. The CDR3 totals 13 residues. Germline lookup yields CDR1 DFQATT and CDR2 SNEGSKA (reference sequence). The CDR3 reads CSARDLSTQPQHF. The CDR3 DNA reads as TGCAGTGCTAGAGATTTGTCGACTCAGCCCCAGCATTTT.

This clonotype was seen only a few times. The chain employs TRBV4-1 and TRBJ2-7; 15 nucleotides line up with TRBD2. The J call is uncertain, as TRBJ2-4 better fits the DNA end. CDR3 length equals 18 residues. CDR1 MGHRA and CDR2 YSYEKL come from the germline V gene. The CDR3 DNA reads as TGCGCCAGCAGCCAATTCGCCCCGGGACTAGCGGGAGGAGACATTCAGTACTTC. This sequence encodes CASSQFAPGLAGGDIQYF.

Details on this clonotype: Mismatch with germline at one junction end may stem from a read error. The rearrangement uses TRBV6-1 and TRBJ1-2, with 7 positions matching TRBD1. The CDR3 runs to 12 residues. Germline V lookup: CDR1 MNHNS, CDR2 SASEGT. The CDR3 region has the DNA TGTGCCAGCAGGGAAGGGGGCGGTGGCTACACCTTC. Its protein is CASREGGGGYTF.

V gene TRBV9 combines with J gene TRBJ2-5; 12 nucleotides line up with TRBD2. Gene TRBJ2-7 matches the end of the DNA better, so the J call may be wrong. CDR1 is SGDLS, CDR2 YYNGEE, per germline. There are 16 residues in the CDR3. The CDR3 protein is CASSGGLAGTPYEQYF. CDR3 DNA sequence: TGTGCCAGCAGCGGTGGACTAGCGGGGACCCCCTACGAGCAGTACTTC.

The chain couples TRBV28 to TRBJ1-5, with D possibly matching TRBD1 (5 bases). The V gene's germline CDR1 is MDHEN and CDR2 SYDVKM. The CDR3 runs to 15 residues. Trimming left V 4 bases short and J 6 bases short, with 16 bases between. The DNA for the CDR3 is TGTGCCAGCAGTTCATGGGACCAGTATAGTCAGCCCCAGCATTTT. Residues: CASSSWDQYSQPQHF.

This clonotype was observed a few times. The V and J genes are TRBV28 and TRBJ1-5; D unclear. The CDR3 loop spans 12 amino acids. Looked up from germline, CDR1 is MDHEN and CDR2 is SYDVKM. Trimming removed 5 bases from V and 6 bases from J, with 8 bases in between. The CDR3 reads CASSPRGQPQHF. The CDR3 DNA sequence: TGTGCCAGCAGTCCTCGTGGTCAGCCCCAGCATTTT.

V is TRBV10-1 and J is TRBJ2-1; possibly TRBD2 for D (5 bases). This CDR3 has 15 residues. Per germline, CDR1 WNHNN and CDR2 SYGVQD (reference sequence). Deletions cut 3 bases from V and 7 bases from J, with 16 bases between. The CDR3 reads CASSDASWGRNEQFF. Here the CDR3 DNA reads TGCGCCAGCAGTGACGCTAGCTGGGGTCGGAATGAGCAGTTCTTC.

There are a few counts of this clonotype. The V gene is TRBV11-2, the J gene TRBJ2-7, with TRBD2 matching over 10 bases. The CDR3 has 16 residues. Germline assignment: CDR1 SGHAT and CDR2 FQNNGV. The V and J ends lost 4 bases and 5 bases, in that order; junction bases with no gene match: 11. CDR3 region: CASSSLAGAVVNEQYF. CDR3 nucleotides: TGTGCCAGCAGCTCCCTAGCGGGAGCAGTGGTTAACGAGCAGTACTTC.

CDR3 nucleotides: TGTGCCACCGTTGGGACGGCTAATGAGCAGTACTTC. Translated: CATVGTANEQYF. The chain combines TRBV27 with TRBJ2-5; possibly TRBD1 or TRBD2 for D (5 bases each). This CDR3 has 12 amino acids. Germline lookup yields CDR1 MNHEY and CDR2 SMNVEV (reference sequence). With 10 bases removed from V and 11 bases from J, the gap between germline ends came to 20 bases.

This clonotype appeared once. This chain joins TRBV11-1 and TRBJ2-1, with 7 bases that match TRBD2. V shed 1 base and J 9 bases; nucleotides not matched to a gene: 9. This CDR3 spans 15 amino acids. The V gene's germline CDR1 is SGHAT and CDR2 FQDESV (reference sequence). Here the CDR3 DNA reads TGTGCCAGCAGCTTAGAGGTCGGACTAGTGGCTGAGCAGTTCTTC. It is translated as CASSLEVGLVAEQFF.

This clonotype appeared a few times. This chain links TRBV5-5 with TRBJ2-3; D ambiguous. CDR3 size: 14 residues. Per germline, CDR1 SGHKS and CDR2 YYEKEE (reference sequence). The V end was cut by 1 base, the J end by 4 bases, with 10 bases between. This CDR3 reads CASSLQRVADTQYF. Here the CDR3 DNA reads TGTGCCAGCAGCTTGCAGCGAGTGGCAGATACGCAGTATTTT.

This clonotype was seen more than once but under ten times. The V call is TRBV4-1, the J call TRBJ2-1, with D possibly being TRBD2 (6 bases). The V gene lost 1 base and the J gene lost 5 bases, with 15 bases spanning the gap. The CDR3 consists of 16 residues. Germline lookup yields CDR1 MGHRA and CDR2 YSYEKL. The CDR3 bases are TGCGCCAGCAGCCAAGTTGGGGGGACTGATAACAATGAGCAGTTCTTC. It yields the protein CASSQVGGTDNNEQFF.

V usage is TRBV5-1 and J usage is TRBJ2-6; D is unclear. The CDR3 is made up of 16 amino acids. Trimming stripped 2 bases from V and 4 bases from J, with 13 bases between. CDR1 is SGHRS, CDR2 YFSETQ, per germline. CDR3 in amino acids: CASSFEDGWGANVLTF. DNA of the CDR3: TGCGCCAGCAGCTTCGAGGACGGATGGGGGGCCAACGTCCTGACTTTC. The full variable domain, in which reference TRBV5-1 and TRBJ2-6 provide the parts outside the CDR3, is KAGVTQTPRYLIKTRGQQVTLSCSPISGHRSVSWYQQTPGQGLQFLFEYFSETQRNKGNFPGRFSGRQFSNSRSEMNVSTLELGDSALYLCASSFEDGWGANVLTFGAGSRLTVL.

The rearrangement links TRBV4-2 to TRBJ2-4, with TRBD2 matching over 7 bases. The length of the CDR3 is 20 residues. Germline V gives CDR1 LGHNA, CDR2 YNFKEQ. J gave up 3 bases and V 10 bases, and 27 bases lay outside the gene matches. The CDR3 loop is CANSDKGRTRSSTGKNIQYF. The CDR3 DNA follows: TGTGCCAACAGTGACAAGGGAAGGACTAGAAGTTCGACGGGCAAAAACATTCAGTACTTC.

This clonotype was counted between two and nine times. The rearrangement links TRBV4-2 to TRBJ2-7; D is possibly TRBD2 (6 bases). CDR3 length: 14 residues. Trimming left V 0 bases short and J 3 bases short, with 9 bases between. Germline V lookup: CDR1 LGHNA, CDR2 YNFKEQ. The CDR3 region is CASSQDWRDYEQYF. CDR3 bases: TGTGCCAGCAGCCAAGATTGGCGGGACTACGAGCAGTACTTC.